This T cell receptor beta chain was obtained from a study of T-cell memory formation after mild COVID-19. Study observations and caveats: Contracting clones from day 15 to 85 showed balanced CD4/CD8; later expanders favored CD4+. Pre-infection memory contained some responding clones, which suggested that cross-reactive memory had joined.

Germline values: CDR1 MNHEY, CDR2 SVGEGT. V shed 4 bases, J shed 2 bases, and the junction held 10 bases outside the gene matches. The CDR3 runs 17 residues. With respect to this clonotype: Its antigen is unidentified.

5'RACE primed from the constant segment yielded TCR alpha and TCR beta cDNA libraries bearing sample barcodes and UMIs. TCRdb reprocessed the 5' RACE reads with MiXCR, giving one entry per CDR3 protein. Among fewer than 700,000 distinct CDR3 sequences listed, 20% to 25% were seen once. The chain couples TRBV6-2 or TRBV6-3 to TRBJ2-3; 9 bases match TRBD2. The receptor comes from an adult woman who had mild COVID-19 (a few samples of this study predate the infection). Cell type and time point are not known. Sequences were obtained from PBMCs or a T cell subset sorted from them (not recorded which). CDR3 residues: CASSSHELAGVTDTQYF. CDR3 DNA: TGTGCCAGCAGTTCCCATGAATTAGCGGGAGTCACAGATACGCAGTATTTT.